Below are 8 T cell receptor beta chains sequenced from a single sample in a study of cytomegalovirus exposure and HLA in healthy donors. The primer mix had 60 Vbeta and 13 Jbeta primers. Using immunoSEQ multiplex PCR, the repertoire was profiled, and TCRdb retains in-frame clones only, with some absent. The profile covers 150,000 or so clones, with 75% appearing a single time and approximately 10% taken by the ten largest. Source material: PBMCs. All receptors derive from a man aged 18 to 29 in good health and CMV-seropositive.

This chain uses TRBV5-1 with TRBJ2-7, with D possibly matching TRBD2 (6 bases). This CDR3 has 12 amino acids. The germline gives CDR1 SGHRS, CDR2 YFSETQ. V was clipped by 4 bases and J by 5 bases, with 10 bases between them. The CDR3 DNA follows: TGCGCCAGCAGCCCGGAGGGACACGAGCAGTACTTC. Its translation: CASSPEGHEQYF.

This sequence joins TRBV10-2 and TRBJ2-2; possible D gene TRBD2, 6 bases. Germline CDR1 and CDR2: WSHSY and SAAADI. V was pared by 7 bases and J by 6 bases, with 9 bases between. CDR3 length: 12 amino acids. The chain's CDR3 is CASTGGAGELFF. The DNA for the CDR3 is TGCGCCAGCACAGGAGGGGCCGGGGAGCTGTTTTTT.

This sequence joins TRBV28 and TRBJ2-1; TRBD2 aligns across 11 bases. Germline V gives CDR1 MDHEN, CDR2 SYDVKM. V lost 5 bases, J lost 15 bases, and 9 bases stayed unmatched. This CDR3 contains 13 residues. The CDR3: CASSPVTSGSLFF. The CDR3 region has the DNA TGTGCCAGCAGTCCCGTTACTAGCGGGAGCTTGTTCTTC. Full variable domain (remainder filled in from reference TRBV28 and TRBJ2-1): DVKVTQSSRYLVKRTGEKVFLECVQDMDHENMFWYRQDPGLGLRLIYFSYDVKMKEKGDIPEGYSVSREKKERFSLILESASTNQTSMYLCASSPVTSGSLFFGPGTRLTVL.

The chain links TRBV5-8 to TRBJ2-7, with 9 bases matching TRBD2. From germline, CDR1 is SGHTS and CDR2 YDEGEE. The CDR3 consists of 17 residues. V shed 4 bases, J shed 3 bases, and the junction held 14 bases outside the gene matches. The CDR3: CASSPRPLAGNGYEQYF. For the CDR3, the DNA is TGTGCCAGCAGCCCCCGGCCGCTAGCGGGAAATGGCTACGAGCAGTACTTC.

The V gene is TRBV28, the J gene TRBJ1-2; D ambiguous. This CDR3 spans 13 amino acids. Germline V lookup: CDR1 MDHEN, CDR2 SYDVKM. Trimming took 5 bases from V and 4 from J, leaving 11 bases between them. The CDR3 is CASSPDGGYGYTF. Here the CDR3 DNA reads TGTGCCAGCAGTCCGGACGGAGGCTATGGCTACACCTTC.

The V call is TRBV18, the J call TRBJ2-1; TRBD2 agrees at 9 bases. The trim removed 4 bases at V and 5 bases at J, leaving 6 bases unmatched. The CDR3 sequence is 15 residues long. Germline CDR1 KGHSH, CDR2 LQKENI. CDR3 coding DNA: TGTGCCAGCTCACTATCGGCTAGCGGGGACAATGAGCAGTTCTTC. Translated, it gives CASSLSASGDNEQFF. Complete variable domain (other parts from reference TRBV18 and TRBJ2-1): NAGVMQNPRHLVRRRGQEARLRCSPMKGHSHVYWYRQLPEEGLKFMVYLQKENIIDESGMPKERFSAEFPKEGPSILRIQQVVRGDSAAYFCASSLSASGDNEQFFGPGTRLTVL.

The chain uses TRBV5-1 and TRBJ2-1; maybe TRBD1 (5 bases). Germline lookup yields CDR1 SGHRS and CDR2 YFSETQ. This CDR3 comprises 15 residues. Trimming cost V 0 bases and J 8 bases, with 15 bases left between them. The CDR3 nucleotides are TGCGCCAGCAGCTTGGGGGGATGGGGCCTCGATGAGCAGTTCTTC. Translating it yields CASSLGGWGLDEQFF.

The chain links TRBV5-6 to TRBJ2-5; D not certain. The J call is uncertain, as TRBJ2-7 better fits the DNA end. This CDR3 is 13 amino acids long. Germline V gives CDR1 SGHDT, CDR2 YYEEEE. For the CDR3, the DNA is TGTGCCAGCAGGATTGTGGACTCCTACGAGCAGTACTTC. This gives the protein CASRIVDSYEQYF.